This TCR beta chain originates from a study of identical twins. Trimming removed 3 bases from V and 2 bases from J, with 8 bases in between. The CDR3 extends over 14 amino acids. Each CDR3 protein is one row after TCRdb ran MiXCR on the 5' RACE reads. The data hold hundreds of thousands of distinct CDR3 sequences, with approximately 24% observed a single time. The same data also contributed to another study, on T cells expressing NK-cell markers. From that second work: Sorted CD3+CD56+NKG2C+, CD3+CD56+NKG2C- and CD3+CD56-NKG2C+ T cells provided the TCR beta repertoires. With an anti-gamma-delta TCR antibody, sorting in several experiments was kept to alpha-beta TCR T cells.

The clonotype originates from a woman younger than 35 in good health. Sequencing was performed on CD4+ T cells sorted from blood. The chain has TRBV12-3 or TRBV12-4 and TRBJ1-3; the D is unclear. The CDR3 sequence is CASSFQTTGNTIYF. The CDR3 region has the DNA TGTGCCAGCAGTTTCCAAACTACTGGAAACACCATATATTTT.